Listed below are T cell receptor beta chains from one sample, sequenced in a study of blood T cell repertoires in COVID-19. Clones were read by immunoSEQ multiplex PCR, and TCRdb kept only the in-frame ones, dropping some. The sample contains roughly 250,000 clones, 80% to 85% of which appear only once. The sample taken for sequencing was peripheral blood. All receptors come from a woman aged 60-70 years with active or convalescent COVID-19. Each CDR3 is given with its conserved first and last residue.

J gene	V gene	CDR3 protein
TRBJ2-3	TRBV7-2	CASSRSRTGEDTQYF
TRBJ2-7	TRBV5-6	CASSLDTYEQYF
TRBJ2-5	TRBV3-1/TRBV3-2	CASSQDAGPGTQYF
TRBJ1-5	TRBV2	CASLRDRGDNQPQHF
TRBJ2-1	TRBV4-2	CASRPGLAGGNEQFF
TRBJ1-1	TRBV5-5	CASSSTGYGTEAFF
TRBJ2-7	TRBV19	CASSALAGAVGEQYF
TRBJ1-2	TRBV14	CASSQDRQGDGYTF
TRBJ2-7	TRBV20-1	CSASRIKTSGGNTPYEQYF
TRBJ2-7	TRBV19	CASSRDREAEQYF
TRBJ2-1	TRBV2	CASRILAGVTDEQFF
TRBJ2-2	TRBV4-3	CASRQTNGEAGGRTGELFF